Included here is one T cell receptor beta chain sequence, with context. This specimen comes from a study of blood T cell repertoires in COVID-19. Original handling: Reference gene primer amplification gave estimated nucleated cell counts. TCRdb keeps only in-frame clones here, not all; method: immunoSEQ multiplex PCR. V, J and clone size derive from that table, while D and trimming were established from the DNA sequence. Counted here are about 40,000 clones, around 77% occurring once; the ten biggest clones make up about 30%. The CDR3 covers 14 residues. V lost 5 bases, J lost 2 bases, and 5 bases stayed unmatched. Germline assignment: CDR1 SGHAT and CDR2 FQNNGV.

This clonotype was sampled from a woman older than 75 with acute or convalescent COVID-19. Material for sequencing was peripheral blood. The rearrangement joins TRBV11-2 to TRBJ2-5, with TRBD1 identical over 7 bases. The CDR3 protein is CASSTGQAQETQYF. CDR3 nucleotides: TGTGCCAGCAGCACCGGACAGGCGCAAGAGACCCAGTACTTC.